This passage covers 25 T cell receptor beta chains from one sample sequenced in a study of regulatory T cells in long-lasting Graves disease. Investigators prepared the TCR beta libraries by applying iRepertoire HTBI primers and Arm-PCR of CDR3 regions. A single record per CDR3 protein comes from TCRdb applying MiXCR to the multiplex PCR reads. The sample contains around 510,000 distinct CDR3 sequences, 20% to 25% of which appear only once. The time point denotes: persistent/refractory GD, antithyroid drugs over 5 years with positive TRAb. Making the TCR library involved RNA that had been extracted from PBMCs. This specimen consisted of peripheral blood mononuclear cells (PBMCs), obtained when the disease was refractory, from a patient treated with antithyroid drugs. The receptor set was obtained from a female donor with Graves disease.

As DNA, the CDR3 is TGTGCCAGCAGTTCCGGGACTAGCGGAGGGGAGGCAGATACGCAGTATTTT. It specifies CASSSGTSGGEADTQYF. The chain combines TRBV28 with TRBJ2-3; 11 bases map to TRBD2. This CDR3 is built from 17 residues. After removal of 4 bases from V and 4 bases from J, the junction contained 10 bases not matched to a gene. From germline, CDR1 is MDHEN and CDR2 SYDVKM.

The rearrangement links TRBV13 to TRBJ1-1; D gene unclear. V lost 1 base, J lost 0 bases, and 6 bases lay in between. There are 14 residues in the CDR3. From germline, CDR1 is PRHDT and CDR2 FYEKMQ (reference sequence). CDR3 sequence reads: CASSLDNMNTEAFF. For the CDR3, the DNA is TGTGCCAGCAGCTTAGATAACATGAACACTGAAGCTTTCTTT.

This chain links TRBV14 with TRBJ2-2, with 9 positions matching TRBD2. Germline V CDR1 and CDR2: SGHDN, FVKESK. The junction had 8 bases not matched to a gene; V was cut back by 0 bases and J by 0 bases. This CDR3 region has 19 residues. The CDR3 spells CASSQDRTAGGPNTGELFF. DNA for the CDR3: TGTGCCAGCAGCCAAGATAGGACAGCGGGAGGACCGAACACCGGGGAGCTGTTTTTT.

There are many counts of this clonotype. The V and J genes are TRBV6-5 and TRBJ2-7, with 8 bases that match TRBD2. Germline V gene sequence: CDR1 MNHEY, CDR2 SVGAGI. The CDR3 length is 14 residues. Trimming cost V 2 bases and J 3 bases; bases outside gene matches: 3. The CDR3 DNA follows: TGTGCCAGCAGTTACCTGGGGACTAGCTACGAGCAGTACTTC. Amino acids: CASSYLGTSYEQYF.

This clonotype was seen repeatedly, ten times or more. The V and J genes are TRBV28 and TRBJ2-7; 10 bases are shared with TRBD1. J gave up 2 bases and V 7 bases, and 23 bases lay outside the gene matches. This CDR3 spans 20 amino acids. Germline V gene sequence: CDR1 MDHEN, CDR2 SYDVKM. CDR3 in DNA: TGTGCCAGCATAAACCCGGGACAGGGGATAGCCGATCGATCCCCCTACGAGCAGTACTTC. This codes for CASINPGQGIADRSPYEQYF. Full variable domain (missing parts from reference TRBV28 and TRBJ2-7): DVKVTQSSRYLVKRTGEKVFLECVQDMDHENMFWYRQDPGLGLRLIYFSYDVKMKEKGDIPEGYSVSREKKERFSLILESASTNQTSMYLCASINPGQGIADRSPYEQYFGPGTRLTVT.

This clonotype has a count of ten or more. V usage is TRBV24-1 and J usage is TRBJ2-7; D remains unclear. V lost 0 bases and J 6 bases, leaving 11 bases between the germline ends. Germline V gene data show CDR1 as KGHDR and CDR2 as SFDVKD. The CDR3 runs 14 residues. The CDR3 reads CATSDLSPLGEQYF. CDR3 bases: TGTGCCACCAGTGATTTGTCGCCGTTGGGCGAGCAGTACTTC.

This clonotype was seen only a few times. The rearrangement uses TRBV7-6 and TRBJ2-2; 7 bases fit TRBD1. This CDR3 is 15 amino acids long. V shed 8 bases and J 3 bases; nucleotides not matched to a gene: 9. The germline V gene has CDR1 SGHVS and CDR2 FNYEAQ. The CDR3 region has the DNA TGTGCCAGCCACAGGGGTCAGGGGTACACCGGGGAGCTGTTTTTT. Translation gives CASHRGQGYTGELFF.

The gene calls are TRBV19 and TRBJ2-5, with D unclear. This CDR3 comprises 13 residues. V was shortened by 5 bases and J by 5 bases, with 12 bases between the two germline ends. Germline CDR1 and CDR2: LNHDA and SQIVND (reference sequence). The CDR3 spells CASSQRVSETQYF. DNA of the CDR3: TGTGCCAGTAGTCAAAGGGTCTCGGAGACCCAGTACTTC.

J is TRBJ2-1 and V is TRBV29-1; 7 nucleotides agree with TRBD2. Germline V gene data show CDR1 as SQVTM and CDR2 as ANQGSEA. CDR3 size: 15 residues. V lost 4 bases, J lost 8 bases, and 14 bases stayed unmatched. In DNA, the CDR3 is TGCAGCGTTGTGGGGCTAGCGGAAGGTCTCGATGAGCAGTTCTTC. As protein: CSVVGLAEGLDEQFF.

This clonotype was recorded many times. This chain joins TRBV12-3 or TRBV12-4 and TRBJ1-2, with D possibly matching TRBD1 (5 bases). V gave up 6 bases and J gave up 4 bases, with 15 bases separating them. The CDR3 has 14 residues. The CDR3 DNA reads TGTGCCAGCAGCTATGGAGGGACTCCCTATGGCTACACCTTC. Its translation is CASSYGGTPYGYTF.

For this clonotype: A much larger clone differs by one base, so this may be a read error. This chain joins TRBV7-3 and TRBJ1-6; D is ambiguous. Trimming took off 1 base at V and 10 bases at J, with 11 bases between the two ends. The CDR3 runs 14 residues. Germline V CDR1 and CDR2: SGHTA, FQGTGA. The CDR3 loop reads CASSLNLPASPLHF. The CDR3 DNA sequence: TGTGCCAGCAGCTTAAATCTCCCCGCGTCACCCCTCCACTTT.

This chain joins TRBV6-1 and TRBJ2-5; no clear D gene. The CDR3 contains 13 residues. Per germline, CDR1 MNHNS and CDR2 SASEGT. V was pared by 7 bases and J by 4 bases, with 13 bases between. Here the CDR3 reads CASKMTRGETQYF. CDR3 coding DNA: TGTGCCAGCAAAATGACCCGCGGAGAGACCCAGTACTTC.

The V gene is TRBV29-1, the J gene TRBJ2-7; TRBD2 agrees at 7 bases. This CDR3 is built from 15 residues. Germline lookup yields CDR1 SQVTM and CDR2 ANQGSEA. The V segment lost 2 bases and the J segment 1 base; nucleotides outside the gene matches: 8. CDR3 amino acids: CSVESQKRGSYEQYF. The CDR3 DNA is TGCAGCGTTGAATCTCAGAAGCGGGGATCCTACGAGCAGTACTTC.

The chain links TRBV19 to TRBJ1-6; no firm D call. The germline CDR1 and CDR2 sequences are LNHDA and SQIVND (reference sequence). This CDR3 spans 12 amino acids. V was trimmed by 3 bases and J by 10 bases, leaving 7 bases between them. CDR3 loop: CASSIGGSPLHF. CDR3 nucleotides: TGTGCCAGTAGTATCGGTGGGTCACCCCTCCACTTT.

In its sample, this clonotype was seen many times. The rearrangement joins TRBV5-1 to TRBJ2-7; D remains unclear. Germline CDR1 SGHRS, CDR2 YFSETQ. The CDR3 contains 18 residues. The germline V and J ends were trimmed by 0 bases and 0 bases, with 19 bases remaining between them. DNA of the CDR3: TGCGCCAGCAGCTTGGAATTGCCAGGTACTGGGCGCTCCTACGAGCAGTACTTC. Residues: CASSLELPGTGRSYEQYF.

This clonotype was recorded at least ten times. This chain joins TRBV7-2 and TRBJ2-5; D unresolved. V was trimmed by 7 bases and J by 2 bases, leaving 14 bases between them. This CDR3 has 14 amino acids. CDR1 is SGHTA, CDR2 FQGNSA, per germline. The CDR3, as DNA: TGTGCCAGCAATCGGGCAGCCTCACAAGAGACCCAGTACTTC. This gives the protein CASNRAASQETQYF.

The table lists this clonotype with a count of one. The rearrangement joins TRBV20-1 to TRBJ1-5; 7 bases line up with TRBD1. This CDR3 contains 13 residues. V lost 4 bases and J lost 5; bases outside the gene matches: 5. Germline lookup yields CDR1 DFQATT and CDR2 SNEGSKA (reference sequence). CDR3 in DNA: TGCAGTGCTAAAGGACAGGCTTATCAGCCCCAGCATTTT. Protein: CSAKGQAYQPQHF.

The chain uses TRBV20-1 and TRBJ1-5; no clear D. The CDR3 covers 15 residues. Germline lookup yields CDR1 DFQATT and CDR2 SNEGSKA (reference sequence). Trimming shortened V by 1 base and J by 2 bases, and 12 bases separated the two germline ends. The chain's CDR3 is CSARVVGNGNQPQHF. The CDR3, as DNA: TGCAGTGCTAGAGTCGTGGGGAACGGCAATCAGCCCCAGCATTTT.

This clonotype came up many times. The chain is built from TRBV6-1 and TRBJ2-2, with D hard to call. Germline CDR1 MNHNS, CDR2 SASEGT. CDR3 length: 14 residues. V was cut by 0 bases and J by 3 bases, with 5 bases left in between. The CDR3 protein is CASSEAPYTGELFF. DNA for the CDR3: TGTGCCAGCAGTGAAGCGCCGTACACCGGGGAGCTGTTTTTT.

This clonotype was observed many times. The chain employs TRBV28 and TRBJ2-4; 9 nucleotides line up with TRBD2. The CDR3 extends over 16 amino acids. CDR1 is MDHEN, CDR2 SYDVKM, per germline. V lost 2 bases, J lost 0 bases, and 2 bases stayed unmatched. The CDR3 protein is CASSLAGGLAKNIQYF. Written as DNA, the CDR3 is TGTGCCAGCAGTTTAGCGGGAGGGCTAGCCAAAAACATTCAGTACTTC.

This clonotype was seen at least ten times. The chain is built from TRBV7-8 and TRBJ2-7, with D perhaps matching TRBD2 (5 bases). The CDR3 extends over 12 amino acids. The germline V and J ends were trimmed by 2 bases and 6 bases, with 8 bases remaining between them. The germline CDR1 and CDR2 sequences are SGHVS and FQNEAQ. As DNA, the CDR3 is TGTGCCAGCAGCTTATCCGAGGGCGAGCAGTACTTC. Encoded protein: CASSLSEGEQYF.

This clonotype has at least ten counts. The genes are TRBV28 and TRBJ2-7, with D perhaps TRBD1 (7 bases). CDR3 length: 18 residues. The V end was cut by 3 bases, the J end by 3 bases, with 24 bases between. In germline, CDR1 is MDHEN, CDR2 SYDVKM. In nucleotides, the CDR3 is TGTGCCAGCAGTTTTCCGCGATCAACAGGGGACTTTTTCTACGAGCAGTACTTC. Amino acids: CASSFPRSTGDFFYEQYF.

This clonotype occurred many times. V and J are TRBV6-1 and TRBJ1-1; 7 bases fit TRBD1. J lost 5 bases, V lost 10 bases, and 10 bases had no gene match. CDR3 length: 13 residues. Germline V lookup: CDR1 MNHNS, CDR2 SASEGT. The CDR3 coding sequence is TGTGCCACCAAGGACAACAGGGGAACTGAAGCTTTCTTT. The encoded protein is CATKDNRGTEAFF.

The table lists this clonotype with many counts. The chain employs TRBV27 and TRBJ1-1, with 9 bases identical to TRBD1. Germline loops: CDR1 MNHEY, CDR2 SMNVEV (reference sequence). The CDR3 consists of 15 residues. V gave up 6 bases and J gave up 4 bases; unmatched junction bases: 9. CDR3 in amino acids: CASRHGQGIGTEAFF. For the CDR3, the DNA is TGTGCCAGCAGGCACGGACAGGGGATCGGCACTGAAGCTTTCTTT.

CDR3 sequence reads: CASSVDGVSTDTQYF. CDR3 coding DNA: TGTGCCAGCAGCGTAGACGGGGTTAGCACAGATACGCAGTATTTT. The V gene is TRBV9, the J gene TRBJ2-3; tentative D call: TRBD2 (5 bases). Germline V gene data show CDR1 as SGDLS and CDR2 as YYNGEE. This CDR3 comprises 15 residues. Deletions cut 0 bases from V and 0 bases from J, with 8 bases between.